The sequence of this TCR beta chain was determined in a study of PD-L1 blockade in urothelial cancer. Across the study: Enrolled patients had been treated previously with 0 to 3 chemotherapy regimens.

The time point was: pretreatment peripheral blood. V was shortened by 1 base and J by 5 bases, with 14 bases between the two germline ends. CDR1 MGHRA and CDR2 YSYEKL come from the germline V gene. The CDR3 covers 16 residues. The data were produced by immunoSEQ multiplex PCR, yet TCRdb's version contains in-frame clones alone and is incomplete. The repertoire includes about 95,000 clones, about 90% of them detected once, and under 2% sits in the top ten. The sequence derives from a man in his sixties with urothelial cancer. The sample was PBMCs, taken around atezolizumab (anti-PD-L1) treatment. V and J are TRBV4-1 and TRBJ1-4; D remains ambiguous. The CDR3 sequence: CASSQVVVLQNEKLFF. The CDR3 DNA follows: TGCGCCAGCAGCCAAGTCGTTGTATTGCAGAATGAAAAACTGTTTTTT.